These 10 T cell receptor beta chains originate from one sample sequenced in a study of blood T cell repertoires in COVID-19. This table comes from immunoSEQ multiplex PCR, and its TCRdb copy is limited to in-frame clones, with some not included. The table has roughly 36,000 clones, roughly 85% seen once. The sample consisted of peripheral blood. These receptor sequences come from a man in his 60s with active COVID-19.

This chain connects TRBV19 to TRBJ1-5, with D possibly TRBD1 on 5 matching bases. In germline, CDR1 is LNHDA, CDR2 SQIVND (reference sequence). The V end was cut by 6 bases, the J end by 7 bases, with 16 bases between. The CDR3 totals 14 residues. CDR3 region: CASRESGPRQPQHF. In DNA form, the CDR3 reads TGTGCCAGTAGGGAGTCAGGGCCACGGCAGCCCCAGCATTTT.

V is TRBV4-2 and J is TRBJ1-5; 10 positions agree with TRBD1. Germline CDR1 LGHNA, CDR2 YNFKEQ. The CDR3 is 17 residues long. The V segment lost 1 base and the J segment 4 bases; nucleotides outside the gene matches: 7. This chain's CDR3 is CASSQVLRDRGNQPQHF. In nucleotides, the CDR3 is TGTGCCAGCAGCCAAGTTTTACGGGACAGGGGAAATCAGCCCCAGCATTTT.

Only one count was recorded for this clone. The chain is built from TRBV29-1 and TRBJ2-3, with 10 bases identical to TRBD2. Germline assignment: CDR1 SQVTM and CDR2 ANQGSEA. The CDR3 runs to 14 residues. J lost 0 bases, V lost 7 bases, and 4 bases had no gene match. The CDR3 nucleotides are TGCAGCGCTGCGACTAGCGGGAGCACAGATACGCAGTATTTT. This encodes CSAATSGSTDTQYF.

This chain connects TRBV27 to TRBJ2-5; TRBD2 matches at 9 bases. Germline CDR1 and CDR2: MNHEY and SMNVEV (reference sequence). Germline trimming cut 2 bases from V and 4 bases from J; bases unmatched to any gene: 5. This CDR3 is 15 amino acids long. CDR3 nucleotide sequence: TGTGCCAGCAGTTTAGGCGGGAGGGCGGGAGAGACCCAGTACTTC. Translated, it gives CASSLGGRAGETQYF.

The chain recombines TRBV29-1 with TRBJ1-5, with 8 bases matching TRBD1. Germline lookup yields CDR1 SQVTM and CDR2 ANQGSEA. The CDR3 length is 14 residues. Losses at the gene ends were 4 bases for V and 3 bases for J; bases not matched to a gene: 5. As DNA, the CDR3 is TGCAGCGTTGCCGGGACAGGACCCAATCAGCCCCAGCATTTT. This gives the protein CSVAGTGPNQPQHF.

This chain uses TRBV6-6 with TRBJ2-7; 10 bases map to TRBD2. Germline lookup yields CDR1 MNHNY and CDR2 SVGAGI (reference sequence). J was trimmed by 0 bases and V by 4 bases; bases with no gene match: 6. The CDR3 extends over 16 amino acids. CDR3 amino acids: CASSSGLALSSYEQYF. The DNA of the CDR3 is TGTGCCAGCAGTTCGGGACTAGCGCTTAGCTCCTACGAGCAGTACTTC.

This chain uses TRBV30 with TRBJ2-1; 15 nucleotides agree with TRBD2. The length of the CDR3 is 15 residues. V lost 5 bases, J lost 6 bases, and 5 bases stayed unmatched. Germline CDR1 GTSNPN, CDR2 SVGIG (reference sequence). The CDR3 nucleotides are TGTGCCTGGGGCAAGGGACTAGCGGGAGGCAATGAGCAGTTCTTC. Its protein is CAWGKGLAGGNEQFF.

The chain has TRBV7-2 and TRBJ2-5, with a tentative D call TRBD2 (6 bases). Germline CDR1 SGHTA, CDR2 FQGNSA. Trimming removed 5 bases from V and 2 bases from J, with 15 bases in between. This CDR3 has 15 amino acids. The CDR3 loop reads CASSGVLARQETQYF. CDR3 bases: TGTGCCAGCAGCGGGGTTCTAGCGAGACAAGAGACCCAGTACTTC.

The V and J genes are TRBV27 and TRBJ2-1; maybe TRBD1 (5 bases). Germline V gene sequence: CDR1 MNHEY, CDR2 SMNVEV (reference sequence). The CDR3 contains 15 residues. V lost 3 bases and J lost 5, with 14 bases in between. The CDR3 sequence: CASSFRQLKDNEQFF. The DNA for the CDR3 is TGTGCCAGCAGTTTTCGACAGCTCAAGGACAATGAGCAGTTCTTC.

V is TRBV6-6 and J is TRBJ1-4; TRBD1 agrees at 10 bases. Germline V gives CDR1 MNHNY, CDR2 SVGAGI (reference sequence). After removal of 5 bases from V and 2 bases from J, the junction contained 8 bases not matched to a gene. The CDR3 length is 17 residues. CDR3 in amino acids: CASSPRQGAGTNEKLFF. The CDR3 DNA follows: TGTGCCAGCAGTCCACGACAGGGGGCGGGTACTAATGAAAAACTGTTTTTT.